The present TCR beta chain was sequenced within a study of shared clonotypes between healthy human individuals. Findings and limits, study-wide: The authors sampled blood alone, and tissue repertoires likely differ. Memory subsets generally showed lower estimated richness than naive subsets.

The split of CD4+ cells yielded CD45RA+ naive and CD45RA-negative memory subsets. The CDR3 is 18 amino acids. Trimming cost V 5 bases and J 5 bases; bases outside gene matches: 16. Germline V CDR1 and CDR2: SGHRS, YFSETQ. Remarks on this clone: The antigen remains undetermined.

Assay used: immunoSEQ multiplex PCR; TCRdb lists only in-frame clones, some missing. Counted here are approximately 2.1 million clones, roughly 93% occurring once; the ten biggest clones make up approximately 0.4%. The origin of this receptor is a man between 18 and 29 years old in good health. Some clones in this sample may be carry-over from other donors' samples. The sequenced sample consisted of naive CD4+ T cells from PBMCs. The subset is: CD45RA+ positively selected. The V gene is TRBV5-1, the J gene TRBJ2-1; TRBD2 matches at 10 bases. The CDR3 spells CASRKDGFSGRWDNEQFF. DNA for the CDR3: TGCGCCAGCAGAAAGGACGGTTTTAGCGGGAGGTGGGACAATGAGCAGTTCTTC.